The source of this T cell receptor beta chain is a study of shared clonotypes between healthy human individuals. Nashville, Tennessee was home to all donors, who were Caucasian adults. Unsorted PBMC samples were amplified in replicate PCRs containing 250 to 350 ng DNA, tens of thousands of T cell genomes. The sequenced material, unsorted PBMC DNA, was run on ten immunoSEQ deep assay plates. As handled by the study authors: ImmunoSEQ gave junction-only sequences without quality scores, so filtering differed. Measured with immunoSEQ multiplex PCR; TCRdb has only the in-frame clones, and not every one. D and trimming were read from the DNA, whereas the V and J calls and clone size are those reported in that table. Among about 480,000 clones, about four fifths were seen once, and the ten largest hold over 10%. Trimming removed 2 bases from V and 1 base from J, with 16 bases in between. Germline CDR1 reads MDHEN; CDR2 reads SYDVKM. There are 17 residues in the CDR3.

The V gene is TRBV28, the J gene TRBJ2-3, with D perhaps matching TRBD1 (6 bases). This TCR was sampled from a woman aged 40 to 50 in good health. Some clones in this sample may be carry-over from other donors' samples. Sequenced sample: PBMCs. The CDR3 region has the DNA TGTGCCAGCAGTTTAGCGGACAGATCGGTCGGCACAGATACGCAGTATTTT. This codes for CASSLADRSVGTDTQYF.